This TCR beta chain came from a study of blood T cell repertoires in COVID-19. The overall study: COVID-19 samples, acute and convalescent, were from the United States, Italy and Spain.

A word on this clone: Other DNA sequences from this sample encode an identical CDR3 as well.

The V gene's germline CDR1 is MDHEN and CDR2 SYDVKM. This CDR3 has 13 amino acids. The V segment lost 6 bases and the J segment 2 bases; nucleotides outside the gene matches: 3. As handled by the study authors: Nucleated cell counts were estimated from reference gene primer amplification. Here immunoSEQ multiplex PCR was the method, and the copy in TCRdb shows in-frame clones only, minus some. The DNA gave D and trimming, while V, J and clone size come from that table. The sample has some 150,000 clones, around nine tenths seen once. The specimen was peripheral blood. The V call is TRBV28, the J call TRBJ1-2, with 7 bases that match TRBD1. The TCR sequence derives from a woman between 55 and 75 years old with acute or convalescent COVID-19. The CDR3 loop reads CASRPTGNYGYTF. The CDR3 nucleotides are TGTGCCAGCAGGCCGACAGGGAACTATGGCTACACCTTC.